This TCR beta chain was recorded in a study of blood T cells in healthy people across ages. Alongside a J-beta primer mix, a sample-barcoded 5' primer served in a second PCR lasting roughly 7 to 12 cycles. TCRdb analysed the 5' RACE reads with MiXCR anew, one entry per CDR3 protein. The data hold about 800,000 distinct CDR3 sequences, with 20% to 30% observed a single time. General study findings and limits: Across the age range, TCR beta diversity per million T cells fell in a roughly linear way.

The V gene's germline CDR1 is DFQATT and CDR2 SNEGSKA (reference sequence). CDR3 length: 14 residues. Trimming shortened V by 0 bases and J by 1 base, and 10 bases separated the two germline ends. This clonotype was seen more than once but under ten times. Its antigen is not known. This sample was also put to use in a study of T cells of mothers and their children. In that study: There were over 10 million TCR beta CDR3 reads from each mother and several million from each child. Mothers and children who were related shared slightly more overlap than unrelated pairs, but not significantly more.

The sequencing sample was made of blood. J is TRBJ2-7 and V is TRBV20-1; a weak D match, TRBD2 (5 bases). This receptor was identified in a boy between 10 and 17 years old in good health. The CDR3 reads CSARDFRRSYEQYF. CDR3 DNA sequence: TGCAGTGCTAGAGATTTCAGGAGGTCCTACGAGCAGTACTTC.